This T cell receptor (beta chain) was recovered during a study of response to subunit inactivated influenza vaccine. The CDR3 sequence is 15 residues long. The germline V gene encodes CDR1 SGHVS and CDR2 FQNEAQ. J gave up 7 bases and V 1 base, and 8 bases lay outside the gene matches. Many counts were recorded for this clonotype. TCRdb redid the calling of the RT-PCR reads with MiXCR, one entry per CDR3 protein. The table shows some 600,000 distinct CDR3 sequences, with around 15% occurring only once. The chain carries TRBV7-8 and TRBJ1-1, with 8 bases that match TRBD1. This receptor was taken from a man between 50 and 59 years old who received an inactivated influenza vaccine. Sequenced here: PBMCs from blood, sampled roughly 2 weeks before vaccination. The CDR3 spells CASSLGQGMDIEAFF. The CDR3 DNA is TGTGCCAGCAGCTTAGGACAGGGGATGGATATTGAAGCTTTCTTT.